The clone carrying this T cell receptor (beta chain) was found a few times. Its target is not known. The data stem from a study of T-cell reconstitution after alpha-beta-depleted transplantation in children. The study, taken as a whole, reports: Surviving recipient T cells and thymic progenitors produced the high day-60 TCRbeta diversity seen in some patients. There were reportedly several hundred expanded graft clones from which alpha-beta T cells came about two months after transplant. A year had passed since transplant, and T-cell counts and diversity by then came mostly from newly produced T cells.

Molecular barcoding with unique molecular identifiers was used for the TCRbeta library. TCRdb re-called the PCR reads with MiXCR, one entry per CDR3 protein. The data hold approximately 980,000 distinct CDR3 sequences, with roughly 29% observed a single time. There are 10 residues in the CDR3. Germline V gives CDR1 SQVTM, CDR2 ANQGSEA. Unmatched junction bases numbered 5, after V lost 6 bases and J lost 9 bases. The chain joins TRBV29-1 to TRBJ2-7, with 7 bases lining up with TRBD1. This receptor was taken from a boy younger than two who had a stem cell transplant for SCID, so the T cells may come from the graft donor. The sample here was PBMCs, mostly from graft donor cells, taken 360 days after TCRalphabeta/CD19-depleted stem cell transplant. The CDR3 here is CSVQDRLQYF. In DNA form, the CDR3 reads TGCAGCGTGCAGGACAGGCTGCAGTACTTC.